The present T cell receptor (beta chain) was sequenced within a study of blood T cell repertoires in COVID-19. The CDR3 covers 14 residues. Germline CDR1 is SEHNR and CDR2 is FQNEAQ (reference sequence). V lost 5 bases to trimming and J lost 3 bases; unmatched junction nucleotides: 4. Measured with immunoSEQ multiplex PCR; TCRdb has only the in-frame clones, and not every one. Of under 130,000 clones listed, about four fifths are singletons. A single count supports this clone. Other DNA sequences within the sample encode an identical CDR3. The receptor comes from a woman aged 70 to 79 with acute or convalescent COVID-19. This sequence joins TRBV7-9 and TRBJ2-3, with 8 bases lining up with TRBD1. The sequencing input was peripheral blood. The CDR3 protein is CASSPGQGTDTQYF. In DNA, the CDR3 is TGTGCCAGCAGCCCCGGACAGGGAACAGATACGCAGTATTTT.